Below, one T cell receptor (beta chain) is given with its context. Its antigen is as yet unknown. The record originates from a study of shared clonotypes between healthy human individuals. Study results and limitations: Sample collection involved blood only; tissue repertoires are likely different.

Donors were Caucasian adults residing in Nashville, Tennessee, USA. The split of CD4+ cells yielded CD45RA+ naive and CD45RA-negative memory subsets. Each sorted subset replicate got 200 ng genomic DNA, 25,000 to 35,000 genomes. Clones were sequenced by immunoSEQ multiplex PCR, and TCRdb holds only the in-frame ones, with some missing. The sample consists of over a million clones, approximately 80% of them appearing once. Trimming pared 0 bases from V and 11 bases from J, leaving 11 bases between. This CDR3 is 13 amino acids long. Germline assignment: CDR1 MGHRA and CDR2 YSYEKL. The genes are TRBV4-1 and TRBJ1-5; D is possibly TRBD1 (5 bases). Sequenced: memory CD4+ T cells from PBMCs. Subset: CD45RA-negative fraction. The receptor comes from a man aged 18-30 years in good health. Some clones in this sample may be carry-over from other donors' samples. The CDR3 sequence is CASSQDRAEAQHF. CDR3 DNA sequence: TGCGCCAGCAGCCAAGACAGGGCTGAAGCCCAGCATTTT.